This entry lists 13 T cell receptor beta chains sequenced from one sample in a study of PD-1 blockade in classical Hodgkin lymphoma. Every one of the patients relapsed after autologous stem cell transplantation (brentuximab vedotin exposure was variable). TCRdb's table, derived via immunoSEQ multiplex PCR, lists solely in-frame clones and lacks some. The sample comprises some 46,000 clones, over 70% of which are singletons, and roughly 22% rests with the top ten. The specimen was peripheral blood mononuclear cells (PBMCs), collected before the second cycle of nivolumab. The receptors here all came from a human donor with classical Hodgkin lymphoma.

This sequence joins TRBV5-6 and TRBJ2-7; D gene uncertain. V lost 4 bases, J lost 6 bases, and 14 bases lay in between. The CDR3 consists of 13 residues. In germline, CDR1 is SGHDT, CDR2 YYEEEE. The chain's CDR3 is CASSPVPSGEQYF. CDR3 in DNA: TGTGCCAGCAGCCCCGTCCCTTCGGGCGAGCAGTACTTC.

J is TRBJ1-4 and V is TRBV27; tentatively, D is TRBD1 (5 bases). CDR1 MNHEY and CDR2 SMNVEV come from the germline V gene (reference sequence). The CDR3 loop spans 16 amino acids. V was clipped by 6 bases and J by 6 bases, with 20 bases between them. The CDR3: CASSPGLKGNYEKLFF. CDR3 in DNA: TGTGCCAGCAGCCCCGGGTTGAAGGGGAATTATGAAAAACTGTTTTTT.

V is TRBV6-5 and J is TRBJ1-1; D perhaps matches TRBD1 (5 bases). Looked up from germline, CDR1 is MNHEY and CDR2 is SVGAGI. The V end was cut by 2 bases, the J end by 1 base, with 8 bases between. The CDR3 has 14 residues. The CDR3 reads CASSYDGANTEAFF. The CDR3 DNA sequence: TGTGCCAGCAGTTACGACGGGGCGAACACTGAAGCTTTCTTT.

The rearrangement uses TRBV28 and TRBJ1-5; 7 bases are shared with TRBD1. Germline assignment: CDR1 MDHEN and CDR2 SYDVKM. CDR3 length: 14 residues. Unmatched junction bases numbered 9, after V lost 6 bases and J lost 7 bases. The DNA for the CDR3 is TGTGCCAGCAGACAGACAGGGTACGGACAGCCCCAGCATTTT. Translated, it gives CASRQTGYGQPQHF.

In DNA, the CDR3 is TGTGCCAGCAGCCCGGCCGGCCTAGCGGATTACAATGAGCAGTTCTTC. Protein product: CASSPAGLADYNEQFF. The chain carries TRBV13 and TRBJ2-1; 7 bases match TRBD2. Germline CDR1 reads PRHDT; CDR2 reads FYEKMQ (reference sequence). Unmatched junction bases numbered 11, after V lost 5 bases and J lost 4 bases. The CDR3 runs to 16 residues.

V gene TRBV4-1 combines with J gene TRBJ2-1; 7 positions match TRBD2. CDR1 and CDR2 from the germline V gene are MGHRA and YSYEKL. This CDR3 has 15 residues. After removal of 4 bases from V and 1 base from J, the junction contained 4 bases not matched to a gene. The CDR3 nucleotides read TGCGCCAGCAGCCTCACTAGCGATTCCTACAATGAGCAGTTCTTC. Protein: CASSLTSDSYNEQFF.

The rearrangement links TRBV7-3 to TRBJ2-1; the D is unclear. Germline V gene lookup returns CDR1 SGHTA and CDR2 FQGTGA. V was cut by 1 base and J by 4 bases, with 8 bases left in between. CDR3 length equals 14 residues. CDR3 loop: CASSLNPVYNEQFF. The CDR3 DNA sequence: TGTGCCAGCAGCTTAAATCCAGTGTACAATGAGCAGTTCTTC.

The chain links TRBV6-5 to TRBJ1-5; 8 positions agree with TRBD1. Germline CDR1 is MNHEY and CDR2 is SVGAGI. The CDR3 loop spans 13 amino acids. V gave up 7 bases and J gave up 7 bases; unmatched junction bases: 6. CDR3 in DNA: TGTGCCAGCAAGGACAGGGAGGACCAGCCCCAGCATTTT. Translation: CASKDREDQPQHF.

This clone was seen more than once but under ten times. The chain carries TRBV4-2 and TRBJ2-3, with 12 bases fitting TRBD2. The trim removed 0 bases at V and 4 bases at J, leaving 2 bases unmatched. CDR1 and CDR2 (germline): LGHNA, YNFKEQ. The CDR3 sequence is 16 residues long. The CDR3 nucleotides read TGTGCCAGCAGCCAAGAGGCTAGCGGGGGGGCAGATACGCAGTATTTT. It translates to CASSQEASGGADTQYF.

This clone was found once. DNA of the CDR3: TGCGCCAGCAGACGGGACAGGGGTTCCTACGAGCAGTACTTC. Translated: CASRRDRGSYEQYF. V is TRBV4-3 and J is TRBJ2-7, with 10 bases that match TRBD1. CDR1 and CDR2 (germline): LGHNA, YSLEER. The CDR3 is 14 amino acids. Unmatched junction bases numbered 3, after V lost 6 bases and J lost 1 base.

The J gene is TRBJ2-7, the V gene TRBV19; D is ambiguous. Germline assignment: CDR1 LNHDA and CDR2 SQIVND (reference sequence). The CDR3 consists of 13 residues. Trimming pared 6 bases from V and 4 bases from J, leaving 13 bases between. CDR3 nucleotides: TGTGCCAGTAGAAAACCTGGGGATTACGAGCAGTACTTC. Encoded protein: CASRKPGDYEQYF.

This clone was recorded many times. The V and J genes are TRBV27 and TRBJ2-5; perhaps D is TRBD1 or TRBD2 (5 bases each). CDR1 is MNHEY and CDR2 is SMNVEV in the germline V gene (reference sequence). This CDR3 is 14 amino acids long. V was shortened by 4 bases and J by 5 bases, with 14 bases between the two germline ends. The CDR3 DNA sequence: TGTGCCAGCAGTTGGGGACCTTTAACTGAGACCCAGTACTTC. Translated: CASSWGPLTETQYF.

This chain joins TRBV7-9 and TRBJ2-5; TRBD1 agrees at 9 bases. This CDR3 is 16 amino acids long. CDR1 is SEHNR, CDR2 FQNEAQ, per germline (reference sequence). J lost 2 bases, V lost 5 bases, and 9 bases had no gene match. The CDR3 bases are TGTGCCAGCAGCACTACACAGGGGGCGCGTCAAGAGACCCAGTACTTC. Amino acids: CASSTTQGARQETQYF.